This T cell receptor beta chain was recovered during a study of response to subunit inactivated influenza vaccine. General study results and limits: With each seasonal influenza vaccination, the authors suggested, few new T cells are recruited.

TCRdb re-called the RT-PCR reads with MiXCR, one entry per CDR3 protein. The table includes 500,000 to 600,000 distinct CDR3 sequences, approximately 15% detected once. The ends were cut back, 1 base at V and 3 bases at J, with 10 bases in the middle. Germline V gives CDR1 LNHNV, CDR2 YYDKDF (reference sequence). The CDR3 has 14 amino acids. There are a few counts of this clonotype. The antigen is undetermined. This clonotype was sampled from a man between 50 and 70 years old who received an inactivated influenza vaccine. V and J are TRBV15 and TRBJ2-7; a possible D gene is TRBD2 (6 bases). This specimen consisted of CD4+ T cells sorted from PBMCs, obtained less than 25 months after vaccination. Here the CDR3 reads CATSRGGAGYEQYF. The CDR3 region has the DNA TGTGCCACCAGCAGAGGCGGGGCAGGCTACGAGCAGTACTTC.